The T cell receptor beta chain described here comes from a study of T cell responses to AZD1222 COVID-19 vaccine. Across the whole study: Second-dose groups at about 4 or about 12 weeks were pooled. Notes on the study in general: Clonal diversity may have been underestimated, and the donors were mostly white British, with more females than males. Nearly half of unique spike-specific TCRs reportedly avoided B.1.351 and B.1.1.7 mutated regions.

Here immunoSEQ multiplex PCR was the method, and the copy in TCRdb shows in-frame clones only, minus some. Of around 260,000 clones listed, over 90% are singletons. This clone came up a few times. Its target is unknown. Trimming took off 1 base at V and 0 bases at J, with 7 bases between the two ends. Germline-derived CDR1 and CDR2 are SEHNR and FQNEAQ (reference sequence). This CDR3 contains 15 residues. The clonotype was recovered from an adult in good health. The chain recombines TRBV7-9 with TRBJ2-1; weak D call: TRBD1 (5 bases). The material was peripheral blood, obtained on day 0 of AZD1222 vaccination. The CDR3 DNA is TGTGCCAGCAGCTTAGGGGGCGGCTCCTACAATGAGCAGTTCTTC. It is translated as CASSLGGGSYNEQFF.